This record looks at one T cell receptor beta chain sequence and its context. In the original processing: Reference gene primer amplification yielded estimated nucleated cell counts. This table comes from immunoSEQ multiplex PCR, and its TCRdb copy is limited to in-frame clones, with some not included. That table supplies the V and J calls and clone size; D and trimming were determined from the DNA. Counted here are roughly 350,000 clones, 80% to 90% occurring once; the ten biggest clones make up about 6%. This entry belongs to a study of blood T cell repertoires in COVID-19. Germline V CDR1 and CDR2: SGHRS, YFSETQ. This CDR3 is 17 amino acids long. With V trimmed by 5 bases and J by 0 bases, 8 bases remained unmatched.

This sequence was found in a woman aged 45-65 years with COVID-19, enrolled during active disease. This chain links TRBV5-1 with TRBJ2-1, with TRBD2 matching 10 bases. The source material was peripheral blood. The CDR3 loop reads CASRGLLAGSSYNEQFF. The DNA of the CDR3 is TGCGCCAGCAGGGGCCTACTAGCGGGAAGCTCCTACAATGAGCAGTTCTTC.